The 28 T cell receptor beta chains below come from one sample, sequenced in a study of T-cell memory formation after mild COVID-19. Via MiXCR, TCRdb re-called the 5' RACE reads, giving one row per CDR3 protein. This sample has about 130,000 distinct CDR3 sequences, with less than 6.5% found just once. The sequencing sample was made of PBMCs or a T cell subset sorted from them (not recorded which). The receptors were sampled from an adult woman who had mild COVID-19 (a few samples of this study predate the infection). Cell type and time point are not known.

V usage is TRBV2 and J usage is TRBJ2-1; D is unresolved. The CDR3 has 15 amino acids. V shed 3 bases and J shed 0 bases, with 9 bases lying between them. Germline V CDR1 and CDR2: SNHLY, FYNNEI. The CDR3 here is CASSEDRSSYNEQFF. The CDR3 DNA reads as TGTGCCAGCAGTGAGGACCGCAGCTCCTACAATGAGCAGTTCTTC.

This clonotype was observed a few times. V is TRBV24-1 and J is TRBJ2-5, with D perhaps TRBD2 (6 bases). This CDR3 is 14 amino acids long. V dropped 4 bases and J dropped 5 bases, with 13 bases sitting between them. In germline, CDR1 is KGHDR, CDR2 SFDVKD. For the CDR3, the DNA is TGTGCCACCAGTGAGAGACTAGGATGGGAGACCCAGTACTTC. Residues: CATSERLGWETQYF.

This chain links TRBV20-1 with TRBJ2-7; no clear D. The CDR3 sequence is 14 residues long. Germline-derived CDR1 and CDR2 are DFQATT and SNEGSKA (reference sequence). The germline V and J ends were trimmed by 0 bases and 3 bases, with 12 bases remaining between them. The CDR3 loop is CSARDRVKNYEQYF. The CDR3 bases are TGCAGTGCTAGAGACCGGGTTAAGAACTACGAGCAGTACTTC.

The CDR3 region has the DNA TGCAGTGCTAGAGTACCTCCGGGACAGGGACTAGCGGGAGCCGGAGCGGGGGAAGAGCAGTACTTC. As protein: CSARVPPGQGLAGAGAGEEQYF. The V gene is TRBV20-1, the J gene TRBJ2-7; 14 positions agree with TRBD2. This CDR3 contains 22 residues. V trimming: 1 base; J trimming: 7 bases; junction bases outside the gene matches: 27. CDR1 and CDR2 (germline): DFQATT, SNEGSKA (reference sequence).

The gene calls are TRBV6-2 or TRBV6-3 and TRBJ1-2; perhaps TRBD1 as D (6 bases). V shed 6 bases and J shed 5 bases, with 25 bases lying between them. The germline V gene encodes CDR1 MNHEY and CDR2 SVGEGT. The CDR3 covers 17 residues. CDR3 nucleotides: TGTGCCAGCAGCCCAGCCGGGGGCGGCCCTACTCGGTATGGCTACACCTTC. This gives the protein CASSPAGGGPTRYGYTF.

The CDR3 region has the DNA TGTGCCAGCAGCTTAAGGGTGGTGGGGGCCTCGGGCAATCAGCCCCAGCATTTT. This sequence encodes CASSLRVVGASGNQPQHF. This chain connects TRBV7-8 to TRBJ1-5; D is possibly TRBD1 (6 bases). This CDR3 is 18 amino acids long. Germline CDR1 is SGHVS and CDR2 is FQNEAQ. Trimming shortened V by 2 bases and J by 2 bases, and 19 bases separated the two germline ends.

The genes are TRBV2 and TRBJ2-5; unclear D gene. The CDR3 totals 14 residues. CDR1 is SNHLY, CDR2 FYNNEI, per germline. The V end was cut by 3 bases, the J end by 3 bases, with 11 bases between. CDR3 residues: CASSDRVREETQYF. Written as DNA, the CDR3 is TGTGCCAGCAGTGATAGGGTCCGGGAAGAGACCCAGTACTTC.

This clonotype was seen repeatedly, ten times or more. The CDR3 is CASSRDTYEQYF. CDR3 nucleotides: TGTGCCAGCAGCAGGGACACCTACGAGCAGTACTTC. The chain uses TRBV7-2 and TRBJ2-7; tentative D call: TRBD1 (6 bases). CDR3 length equals 12 residues. CDR1 is SGHTA and CDR2 is FQGNSA in the germline V gene. The ends were cut back, 5 bases at V and 2 bases at J, with 7 bases in the middle. Complete variable domain (other parts from reference TRBV7-2 and TRBJ2-7): GAGVSQSPSNKVTEKGKDVELRCDPISGHTALYWYRQSLGQGLEFLIYFQGNSAPDKSGLPSDRFSAERTGGSVSTLTIQRTQQEDSAVYLCASSRDTYEQYFGPGTRLTVT.

This clonotype showed up just a few times. V gene TRBV29-1 combines with J gene TRBJ2-3, with no clear D. The CDR3 length is 12 residues. V was pared by 6 bases and J by 0 bases, with 7 bases between. Looked up from germline, CDR1 is SQVTM and CDR2 is ANQGSEA. The CDR3 region is CSVAYSTDTQYF. Here the CDR3 DNA reads TGCAGCGTGGCCTACAGCACAGATACGCAGTATTTT.

At least ten counts were recorded for this clonotype. J is TRBJ2-3 and V is TRBV27; a weak D match, TRBD1 (6 bases). V was cut by 5 bases and J by 3 bases, with 15 bases left in between. Germline-derived CDR1 and CDR2 are MNHEY and SMNVEV (reference sequence). The CDR3 totals 15 residues. This chain's CDR3 is CASSNWTVKTDTQYF. CDR3 nucleotide sequence: TGTGCCAGCAGTAACTGGACAGTTAAGACAGATACGCAGTATTTT.

The CDR3 DNA reads as TGTGCCAGCACCACCCCTCGGGGGCCTTACGAGACCCAGTACTTC. It yields the protein CASTTPRGPYETQYF. The V call is TRBV6-2 or TRBV6-3, the J call TRBJ2-5; D is tentatively TRBD1 or TRBD2 (6 bases each). The CDR3 consists of 15 residues. Germline-derived CDR1 and CDR2 are MNHEY and SVGEGT. With 7 bases removed from V and 5 bases from J, the gap between germline ends came to 20 bases.

This clonotype was seen ten or more times. The CDR3: CASSPIRFTRQEGNYGYTF. The CDR3 DNA sequence: TGTGCCAGCTCACCAATAAGATTTACTAGACAGGAAGGGAACTATGGCTACACCTTC. The rearrangement links TRBV18 to TRBJ1-2; tentatively, D is TRBD1 (6 bases). Trimming cost V 2 bases and J 2 bases, with 24 bases left between them. Germline V gene data show CDR1 as KGHSH and CDR2 as LQKENI. The CDR3 has 19 amino acids.

This clonotype was detected only a few times. The chain recombines TRBV4-2 with TRBJ2-1; 8 bases agree with TRBD2. The germline V gene has CDR1 LGHNA and CDR2 YNFKEQ. This CDR3 has 17 amino acids. The trim removed 0 bases at V and 2 bases at J, leaving 6 bases unmatched. CDR3 DNA: TGTGCCAGCAGCCAAGATTTAGCGGGGACGGCCTACAATGAGCAGTTCTTC. Translation gives CASSQDLAGTAYNEQFF.

The CDR3 reads CASSRYRGFYQETQYF. The CDR3 bases are TGCGCCAGCAGCCGCTACAGGGGCTTCTACCAAGAGACCCAGTACTTC. V is TRBV4-1 and J is TRBJ2-5; 7 nucleotides line up with TRBD1. Trimming removed 4 bases from V and 0 bases from J; junction bases left unmatched: 8. The V gene's germline CDR1 is MGHRA and CDR2 YSYEKL. This CDR3 has 16 amino acids.

This chain links TRBV4-2 with TRBJ1-1; weak D call: TRBD1 (5 bases). V was shortened by 1 base and J by 1 base, with 10 bases between the two germline ends. Germline CDR1 is LGHNA and CDR2 is YNFKEQ. This CDR3 has 15 residues. As DNA, the CDR3 is TGTGCCAGCAGCCAAGGGGGCGGGAGGAACACTGAAGCTTTCTTT. It specifies CASSQGGGRNTEAFF.

This clonotype has just a few counts. The gene calls are TRBV19 and TRBJ2-5, with unresolved D. Between the trimmed V and J ends, which lost 5 bases and 2 bases, there was a span of 18 bases. CDR1 and CDR2 from the germline V gene are LNHDA and SQIVND (reference sequence). This CDR3 has 16 amino acids. The CDR3 loop is CASSVGRLNLQETQYF. CDR3 sequence (DNA): TGTGCCAGTAGTGTGGGCCGGCTCAACTTACAAGAGACCCAGTACTTC.

This rearrangement joins TRBV5-1 to TRBJ2-5, with D maybe TRBD1 (6 bases). V shed 5 bases and J shed 2 bases, with 10 bases lying between them. This CDR3 is built from 13 residues. The V gene's germline CDR1 is SGHRS and CDR2 YFSETQ. CDR3 region: CASRRTEQETQYF. The CDR3, as DNA: TGCGCCAGCAGACGGACAGAGCAAGAGACCCAGTACTTC.

This clonotype was seen many times. This chain uses TRBV11-2 with TRBJ2-1, with D uncertain. CDR1 SGHAT and CDR2 FQNNGV come from the germline V gene. This CDR3 is 13 amino acids long. Deletions cut 6 bases from V and 6 bases from J, with 12 bases between. The CDR3 region is CASRSMRTNEQFF. As DNA, the CDR3 is TGTGCCAGCAGAAGCATGAGAACCAATGAGCAGTTCTTC. The whole variable domain, remainder taken from reference TRBV11-2 and TRBJ2-1, is EAGVAQSPRYKIIEKRQSVAFWCNPISGHATLYWYQQILGQGPKLLIQFQNNGVVDDSQLPKDRFSAERLKGVDSTLKIQPAKLEDSAVYLCASRSMRTNEQFFGPGTRLTVL.

This clonotype was seen at least ten times. The DNA of the CDR3 is TGCGCCAGCAGCGAACAGCATCAGGGGAAGAATTCACCCCTCCACTTT. This translates into CASSEQHQGKNSPLHF. V usage is TRBV5-1 and J usage is TRBJ1-6, with D possibly being TRBD1 (6 bases). V was clipped by 4 bases and J by 7 bases, with 18 bases between them. Looked up from germline, CDR1 is SGHRS and CDR2 is YFSETQ. The CDR3 length is 16 residues.

The chain links TRBV19 to TRBJ1-2; D is uncertain. The V and J ends lost 5 bases and 3 bases respectively, with 10 bases between them. CDR3 size: 13 residues. CDR1 is LNHDA, CDR2 SQIVND, per germline (reference sequence). The CDR3 sequence: CASSPTADYGYTF. CDR3 sequence (DNA): TGTGCCAGTAGTCCCACCGCGGACTATGGCTACACCTTC.

This clonotype was seen ten or more times. In nucleotides, the CDR3 is TGTGCCAGCAGCCCGACCCTGACAGGGAATGAGCAGTTCTTC. It is translated as CASSPTLTGNEQFF. The J gene is TRBJ2-1, the V gene TRBV4-2; 7 bases are shared with TRBD1. Germline V lookup: CDR1 LGHNA, CDR2 YNFKEQ. The CDR3 has 14 residues. V dropped 4 bases and J dropped 7; count of bases not matched to a gene: 7.

This chain uses TRBV6-2 or TRBV6-3 with TRBJ2-2; D is perhaps TRBD1 (5 bases). CDR1 and CDR2 (germline): MNHEY, SVGEGT. V gave up 3 bases and J gave up 1 base, with 12 bases separating them. CDR3 length: 16 residues. CDR3 residues: CASSYRAGRNTGELFF. CDR3 sequence (DNA): TGTGCCAGCAGTTATCGCGCAGGGCGGAACACCGGGGAGCTGTTTTTT.

This clonotype was counted ten times or more. This chain links TRBV9 with TRBJ2-7; D may correspond to TRBD1 or TRBD2 (5 bases each). The CDR3 has 16 amino acids. Trimming shortened V by 4 bases and J by 2 bases, and 19 bases separated the two germline ends. From germline, CDR1 is SGDLS and CDR2 YYNGEE. The CDR3 bases are TGTGCCAGCAGCCAATCTTCACCGGGACGGGCCTACGAGCAGTACTTC. This gives the protein CASSQSSPGRAYEQYF.

This clonotype was recorded many times. V is TRBV20-1 and J is TRBJ2-1; maybe TRBD1 (6 bases). From germline, CDR1 is DFQATT and CDR2 SNEGSKA (reference sequence). CDR3 length: 14 amino acids. Trimming left V 2 bases short and J 6 bases short, with 14 bases between. The CDR3 DNA sequence: TGCAGTGCTAGAAGGCAGGGGAGACGCAATGAGCAGTTCTTC. It is translated as CSARRQGRRNEQFF.

This clonotype appeared many times. The chain is built from TRBV25-1 and TRBJ2-7; D unclear. V lost 6 bases to trimming and J lost 0 bases, with 3 bases between them. Germline CDR1 reads MGHDK; CDR2 reads SYGVNS. The CDR3 spans 11 residues. CDR3 residues: CASRNSYEQYF. Here the CDR3 DNA reads TGTGCCAGCAGGAACTCCTACGAGCAGTACTTC.

The chain recombines TRBV10-3 with TRBJ1-1, with TRBD1 identical over 7 bases. J was trimmed by 8 bases and V by 8 bases; bases with no gene match: 14. The length of the CDR3 is 14 residues. CDR1 is ENHRY and CDR2 is SYGVKD in the germline V gene. CDR3 in amino acids: CAISSDRPSAEAFF. CDR3 DNA sequence: TGTGCCATCTCCTCGGACAGGCCAAGTGCCGAAGCTTTCTTT.

This clonotype was found a few times. The chain joins TRBV5-1 to TRBJ1-2; the D gene is possibly TRBD1 (6 bases). The germline V and J ends were trimmed by 0 bases and 4 bases, with 10 bases remaining between them. CDR1 and CDR2 (germline): SGHRS, YFSETQ. CDR3 size: 14 residues. This CDR3 reads CASSLGTASYGYTF. CDR3 sequence (DNA): TGCGCCAGCAGCTTGGGGACAGCCTCCTATGGCTACACCTTC.

In this sample, this clonotype turned up many times. The chain has TRBV24-1 and TRBJ2-7; D call uncertain. Germline CDR1 reads KGHDR; CDR2 reads SFDVKD. CDR3 length: 13 amino acids. V was cut by 3 bases and J by 0 bases, with 5 bases left in between. For the CDR3, the DNA is TGTGCCACCAGTGATCAGGTCTCCTACGAGCAGTACTTC. Translated, it gives CATSDQVSYEQYF.